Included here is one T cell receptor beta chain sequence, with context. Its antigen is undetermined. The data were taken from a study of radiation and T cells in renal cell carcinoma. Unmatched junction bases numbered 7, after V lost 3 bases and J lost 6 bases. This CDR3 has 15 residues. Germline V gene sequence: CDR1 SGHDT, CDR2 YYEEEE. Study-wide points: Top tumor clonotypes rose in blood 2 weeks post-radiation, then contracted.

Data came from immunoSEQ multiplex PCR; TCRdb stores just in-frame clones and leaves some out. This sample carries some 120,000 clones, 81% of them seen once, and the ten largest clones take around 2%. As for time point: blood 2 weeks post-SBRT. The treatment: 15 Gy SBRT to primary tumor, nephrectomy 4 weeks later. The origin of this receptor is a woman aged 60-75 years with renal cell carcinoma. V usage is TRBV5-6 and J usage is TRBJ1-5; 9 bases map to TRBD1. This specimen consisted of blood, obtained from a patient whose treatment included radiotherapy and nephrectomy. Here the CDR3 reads CASSYGTGKGQPQHF. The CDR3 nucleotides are TGTGCCAGCAGCTACGGGACAGGGAAGGGTCAGCCCCAGCATTTT.